This record looks at one T cell receptor (beta chain) sequence and its context. These data come from a study of control samples from healthy donors and cancer patients. Measured with immunoSEQ multiplex PCR; TCRdb has only the in-frame clones, and not every one. Of approximately 120,000 clones listed, 70% to 90% are singletons. This CDR3 has 13 amino acids. The germline V and J ends were trimmed by 7 bases and 5 bases, with 15 bases remaining between them. Sample: blood. This TCR was sampled from a man in his sixties in good health. The V call is TRBV23-1, the J call TRBJ2-7; D gene uncertain. TRBV23-1 counts as an open reading frame of uncertain function. The CDR3 nucleotides read TGCGCCAGCACCAGAGGAAAGGGTAACGAGCAGTACTTC. It yields the protein CASTRGKGNEQYF.